The next 10 T cell receptor beta chains were all read from a single sample in a study of T cell responses to AZD1222 COVID-19 vaccine. Assay used: immunoSEQ multiplex PCR; TCRdb lists only in-frame clones, some missing. The sample has some 150,000 clones, roughly 90% seen once; the top ten hold approximately 1.6%. Sample: peripheral blood, taken on day 0 of AZD1222 vaccination. These receptors were obtained from an adult in good health.

The J gene is TRBJ1-4, the V gene TRBV30, with no clear D. The V end lost 0 bases, the J end lost 8 bases, and 16 bases lay between the germline ends. Germline CDR1 and CDR2: GTSNPN and SVGIG (reference sequence). CDR3 length: 15 residues. Here the CDR3 DNA reads TGTGCCTGGAGTGTTAGTTTTATGGACCTCGAAAAACTGTTTTTT. Protein product: CAWSVSFMDLEKLFF.

V usage is TRBV19 and J usage is TRBJ1-5; 7 positions match TRBD1. CDR3 length equals 14 residues. CDR1 and CDR2 from the germline V gene are LNHDA and SQIVND (reference sequence). V lost 9 bases and J lost 0; bases outside the gene matches: 5. CDR3 bases: TGTGCCAGCGGACAGGTGCATAGCAATCAGCCCCAGCATTTT. Translating it yields CASGQVHSNQPQHF.

This clone appeared a few times. J is TRBJ1-5 and V is TRBV18; 8 nucleotides line up with TRBD1. J lost 3 bases, V lost 2 bases, and 6 bases had no gene match. The CDR3 consists of 16 residues. Per the germline V gene, CDR1 is KGHSH and CDR2 is LQKENI. The CDR3 region has the DNA TGTGCCAGCTCACCAACAGGGGGGCGGCTCAATCAGCCCCAGCATTTT. It specifies CASSPTGGRLNQPQHF. Full variable domain (remainder filled in from reference TRBV18 and TRBJ1-5): NAGVMQNPRHLVRRRGQEARLRCSPMKGHSHVYWYRQLPEEGLKFMVYLQKENIIDESGMPKERFSAEFPKEGPSILRIQQVVRGDSAAYFCASSPTGGRLNQPQHFGDGTRLSIL.

The chain uses TRBV6-5 and TRBJ1-1, with unresolved D. The V end was cut by 8 bases, the J end by 5 bases, with 9 bases between. The CDR3 has 11 residues. Germline V gene sequence: CDR1 MNHEY, CDR2 SVGAGI. CDR3 sequence: CASHRKTEAFF. CDR3 nucleotides: TGTGCCAGCCATCGTAAAACTGAAGCTTTCTTT.

V gene TRBV9 combines with J gene TRBJ2-5, with 8 bases identical to TRBD2. After removal of 0 bases from V and 3 bases from J, the junction contained 10 bases not matched to a gene. The CDR3 covers 17 residues. Germline assignment: CDR1 SGDLS and CDR2 YYNGEE. CDR3 loop: CASSVAGVAGLKETQYF. The CDR3 DNA is TGTGCCAGCAGCGTAGCTGGGGTAGCGGGGCTCAAAGAGACCCAGTACTTC.

This clone was counted only a few times. The J gene is TRBJ1-3, the V gene TRBV2, with D maybe TRBD1 (6 bases). The ends were cut back, 2 bases at V and 0 bases at J, with 14 bases in the middle. Looked up from germline, CDR1 is SNHLY and CDR2 is FYNNEI. This CDR3 is built from 17 residues. CDR3 residues: CASSEIGQIDSGNTIYF. The CDR3 region has the DNA TGTGCCAGCAGTGAAATTGGACAGATAGACTCTGGAAACACCATATATTTT. Based on the CDR3 plus reference TRBV2 and TRBJ1-3, the full variable domain is EPEVTQTPSHQVTQMGQEVILRCVPISNHLYFYWYRQILGQKVEFLVSFYNNEISEKSEIFDDQFSVERPDGSNFTLKIRSTKLEDSAMYFCASSEIGQIDSGNTIYFGEGSWLTVV.

This chain joins TRBV28 and TRBJ1-2; possibly TRBD1 for D (5 bases). The CDR3 totals 13 residues. The germline CDR1 and CDR2 sequences are MDHEN and SYDVKM. The CDR3 here is CVSGTPAGYGYTF. The DNA for the CDR3 is TGTGTCTCCGGGACCCCTGCGGGCTATGGCTACACCTTC.

The rearrangement uses TRBV6-2 or TRBV6-3 and TRBJ2-7; the match to TRBD2 covers 11 bases. Germline CDR1 MNHEY, CDR2 SVGEGT. With V trimmed by 2 bases and J by 0 bases, 3 bases remained unmatched. The CDR3 is made up of 16 amino acids. The CDR3 DNA follows: TGTGCCAGCAGTTACGTCCTAGCGGGGGGCTCCTACGAGCAGTACTTC. This encodes CASSYVLAGGSYEQYF.

The rearrangement joins TRBV7-2 to TRBJ1-6; the match to TRBD1 covers 8 bases. Germline loops: CDR1 SGHTA, CDR2 FQGNSA. This CDR3 has 15 residues. V gave up 0 bases and J gave up 7 bases; unmatched junction bases: 2. The CDR3 DNA reads TGTGCCAGCAGCTTAGCTACAGGGGGGAATTCACCCCTCCACTTT. This encodes CASSLATGGNSPLHF.

This sequence joins TRBV28 and TRBJ2-7; D is undetermined. The germline CDR1 and CDR2 sequences are MDHEN and SYDVKM. With 3 bases removed from V and 3 bases from J, the gap between germline ends came to 3 bases. CDR3 size: 11 residues. The CDR3 DNA follows: TGTGCCAGCAGTTTGGTCTACGAGCAGTACTTC. This gives the protein CASSLVYEQYF.